This T cell receptor beta chain was identified during a study of regulatory T cells in long-lasting Graves disease. Study-level results: Clonotypes that were public and shared totalled a few thousand in persistent patients versus about a thousand in new patients.

Combining iRepertoire HTBI primers with Arm-PCR of CDR3 regions, the authors built TCR beta libraries. In TCRdb, the multiplex PCR reads were re-called with MiXCR into one record per CDR3 protein. The sample holds approximately 230,000 distinct CDR3 sequences, approximately 20% seen once. The CDR3 runs 15 residues. CDR1 and CDR2 (germline): MGHRA, YSYEKL. The germline V and J ends were trimmed by 0 bases and 6 bases, with 14 bases remaining between them. Indicated time point: newly diagnosed GD, antithyroid drugs for less than 3 months. PBMCs provided the RNA from which the TCR library was made. This clonotype was seen ten or more times. The antigen remains undetermined.

The origin of this receptor is a female donor with Graves disease. The sample was peripheral blood mononuclear cells (PBMCs), taken at new diagnosis, from a patient treated with antithyroid drugs. The chain has TRBV4-1 and TRBJ1-2, with D tentatively TRBD1 (6 bases). CDR3 bases: TGCGCCAGCAGCCAAGATAACAGGGCAGGAGATGGCTACACCTTC. Amino acid sequence: CASSQDNRAGDGYTF.